A selection of T cell receptor beta chains follows, all from one sample in a study of blood T cell repertoires in COVID-19. Profiling relied on immunoSEQ multiplex PCR, and the TCRdb table lists in-frame clones only, not all of them. The data show around 100,000 clones, roughly 92% seen once. The specimen was peripheral blood. These TCRs come from a man in his 60s with acute or convalescent COVID-19. Both conserved end residues are part of each CDR3. A D gene is named only where the DNA matches it firmly. Rows give clone size only sometimes, using once, few, many, or a class for an expanded clone.

d_call,clone_size,v_call,j_call,cdr3_aa,cdr3_nt
TRBD2,.,TRBV6-5,TRBJ2-1,CASKRTSGGYNEQFF,TGTGCCAGCAAGCGGACTAGCGGGGGTTACAATGAGCAGTTCTTC
TRBD1,.,TRBV29-1,TRBJ1-5,CSVAGQGADNQPQHF,TGCAGCGTTGCGGGACAGGGGGCCGACAATCAGCCCCAGCATTTT
.,.,TRBV5-1,TRBJ2-3,CASSFNPVTRTPDTQYF,TGCGCCAGCAGCTTTAATCCCGTCACTAGGACGCCAGATACGCAGTATTTT
TRBD2,.,TRBV5-4,TRBJ2-1,CASSLALAGFGQFF,TGTGCCAGCAGCTTGGCACTAGCGGGATTCGGGCAGTTCTTC
.,.,TRBV7-6,TRBJ2-3,CASSFDSSGFTDTQYF,TGTGCCAGCAGCTTCGATAGTAGCGGATTCACAGATACGCAGTATTTT
.,.,TRBV30,TRBJ1-2,CAWRTGEPYGYTF,TGTGCCTGGAGAACGGGGGAGCCATATGGCTACACCTTC
TRBD2,.,TRBV9,TRBJ2-1,CASSVGRGGNNEQFF,TGTGCCAGCAGCGTAGGGCGGGGGGGAAACAATGAGCAGTTCTTC
TRBD2,.,TRBV25-1,TRBJ2-7,CASMGGNTYEQYF,TGTGCCAGCATGGGAGGGAACACCTACGAGCAGTACTTC
.,.,TRBV5-1,TRBJ1-2,CASSLETGHGYTF,TGCGCCAGCAGCTTGGAGACAGGCCATGGCTACACCTTC
.,once,TRBV18,TRBJ1-1,CASSPLGKMNTEAFF,TGTGCCAGCTCACCCCTCGGGAAAATGAACACTGAAGCTTTCTTT
TRBD1,.,TRBV7-2,TRBJ2-2,CASSRDSPNTGELFF,TGTGCCAGCAGCAGGGACAGCCCAAACACCGGGGAGCTGTTTTTT
TRBD2,.,TRBV27,TRBJ2-1,CASSLPGGNEQFF,TGTGCCAGCAGTTTACCGGGGGGGAATGAGCAGTTCTTC
.,few,TRBV2,TRBJ1-6,CASSERGGVNSPLHF,TGTGCCAGCAGTGAAAGAGGGGGAGTTAATTCACCCCTCCACTTT
.,.,TRBV7-2,TRBJ2-2,CASSFIRSSGELFF,TGTGCCAGCAGCTTCATACGGAGTTCCGGGGAGCTGTTTTTT
TRBD2,.,TRBV6-2/TRBV6-3,TRBJ2-2,CASSYRATSLDGELFF,TGTGCCAGCAGTTACAGGGCGACTAGCTTGGACGGGGAGCTGTTTTTT
TRBD1,.,TRBV7-3,TRBJ1-6,CASSWDRESSPLHF,TGTGCCAGCAGCTGGGACAGGGAGAGCTCACCCCTCCACTTT
.,.,TRBV2,TRBJ2-1,CASSEGTWVRNEQFF,TGTGCCAGCAGTGAGGGGACTTGGGTAAGGAATGAGCAGTTCTTC
TRBD1,.,TRBV3-1/TRBV3-2,TRBJ1-6,CASSQTGSNSPLHF,TGTGCCAGCAGCCAGACAGGGAGTAATTCACCCCTCCACTTT
.,.,TRBV7-8,TRBJ2-2,CASSLRTPHTGELFF,TGTGCCAGCAGCCTTCGAACACCGCACACCGGGGAGCTGTTTTTT
TRBD2,.,TRBV19,TRBJ2-1,CASSIGGRGNEQFF,TGTGCCAGTAGTATTGGAGGGAGGGGAAATGAGCAGTTCTTC
.,.,TRBV15,TRBJ2-4,CATSVYPTPNIQYF,TGTGCCACCAGCGTATACCCGACACCAAACATTCAGTACTTC
.,.,TRBV28,TRBJ2-3,CASSPSIPPCLWSWAALADTQYF,TGTGCCAGCAGTCCATCCATCCCCCCGTGTCTTTGGTCCTGGGCCGCCTTAGCAGATACGCAGTATTTT
.,.,TRBV12-5,TRBJ1-6,CASGLGGVPNSPLHF,TGTGCTAGTGGTTTAGGGGGAGTCCCTAATTCACCCCTCCACTTT
.,.,TRBV30,TRBJ1-3,CAWSPPGAFSGNTIYF,TGTGCCTGGAGCCCCCCAGGGGCGTTCTCTGGAAACACCATATATTTT
TRBD2,.,TRBV7-9,TRBJ2-1,CASSGTRGREQFF,TGTGCCAGCAGCGGGACTAGGGGTAGGGAGCAGTTCTTC
TRBD2,.,TRBV24-1,TRBJ2-1,CATSDWGRANNEQFF,TGTGCCACCAGTGATTGGGGGAGGGCTAACAATGAGCAGTTCTTC